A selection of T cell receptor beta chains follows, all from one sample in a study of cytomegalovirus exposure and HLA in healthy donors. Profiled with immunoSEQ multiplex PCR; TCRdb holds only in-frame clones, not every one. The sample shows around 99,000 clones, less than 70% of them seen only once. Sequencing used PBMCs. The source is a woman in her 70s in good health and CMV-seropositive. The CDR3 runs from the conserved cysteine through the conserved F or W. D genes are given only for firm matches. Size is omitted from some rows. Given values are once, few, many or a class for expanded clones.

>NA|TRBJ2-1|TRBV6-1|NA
TGTGCCAGCAGTCGGACAGTCCACTCCTACAATGAGCAGTTCTTC
CASSRTVHSYNEQFF
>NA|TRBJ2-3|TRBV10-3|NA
TGTGCCATCAGTGAGGCGGCAGGGGTAAGCCGGGATACGCAGTATTTT
CAISEAAGVSRDTQYF
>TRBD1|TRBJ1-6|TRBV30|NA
TGTGCCTGGACCTGGGACAGGGATTCACCCCTCCACTTT
CAWTWDRDSPLHF
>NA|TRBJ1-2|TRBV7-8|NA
TGTGCCAGCAGCTATATGGAGAACTATGGCTACACCTTC
CASSYMENYGYTF
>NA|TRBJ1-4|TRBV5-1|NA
TGCGCCAGCCGACAGGACGCAACTAATGAAAAACTGTTTTTT
CASRQDATNEKLFF
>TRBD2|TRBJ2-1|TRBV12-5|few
TGTGCTAGTGCCGTAGCGGGGGGAGCGAATGAGCAGTTCTTC
CASAVAGGANEQFF
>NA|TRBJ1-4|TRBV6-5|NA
TGTGCCAGCGGGCCGGGCCAGCCTACAGGGGAAAAACTGTTTTTT
CASGPGQPTGEKLFF
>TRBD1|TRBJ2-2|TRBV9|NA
TGTGCCAGCAGTGGGACAGAATTGACCACCGGGGAGCTGTTTTTT
CASSGTELTTGELFF
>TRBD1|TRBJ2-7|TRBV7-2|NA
TGTGCCAGCAGCCCTCTGACAGGGAACTACGAGCAGTACTTC
CASSPLTGNYEQYF
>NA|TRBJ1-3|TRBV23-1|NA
TGCGCCAGCAGTCAATCGCCAGGGAGAAACACCATATATTTT
CASSQSPGRNTIYF